This T cell receptor (beta chain) was captured in a study of vaccination and CD4 T cells after COVID-19. Treatment described: roughly 10-day PBMC culture with coronavirus spike peptide pools or control peptides (ViraFEST assay). The V end was cut by 6 bases, the J end by 1 base, with 12 bases between. CDR3 length: 14 amino acids. CDR1 and CDR2 from the germline V gene are LNHDA and SQIVND (reference sequence). The Oncomine TCR Beta short-read assay was applied to DNA of cultured CD4+ T cells. From the PCR reads, TCRdb called clonotypes with MiXCR, one entry per CDR3 protein. The repertoire holds around 19,000 distinct CDR3 sequences, with 40% to 45% as singletons. About this clonotype: Its target is unknown.

The chain joins TRBV19 to TRBJ1-1, with a tentative D call TRBD1 (5 bases). This receptor was obtained from a human donor who had recovered from COVID-19. The sequencing here drew on CD4+ T cells from blood, cultured in vitro, taken after SARS-CoV-2 vaccination. The CDR3 DNA sequence: TGTGCCAGTAGGAGACAGACCGAGAACACTGAAGCTTTCTTT. Its protein product is CASRRQTENTEAFF.